These 15 T cell receptor beta chains were sequenced from one sample in a study of blood T cell repertoires in COVID-19. TCRdb's table, derived via immunoSEQ multiplex PCR, lists solely in-frame clones and lacks some. The data contain about 240,000 clones, 86% of them seen just once; the ten biggest clones take up roughly an eighth. The sequenced sample was peripheral blood. All receptors come from a man at least 80 years old with acute or convalescent COVID-19.

This chain links TRBV5-1 with TRBJ2-5; D not certain. Germline values: CDR1 SGHRS, CDR2 YFSETQ. This CDR3 spans 11 amino acids. V was clipped by 4 bases and J by 2 bases, with 3 bases between them. The CDR3 DNA reads as TGCGCCAGCAGCGTACAAGAGACCCAGTACTTC. Translating gives CASSVQETQYF.

This chain uses TRBV11-2 with TRBJ1-4; D not resolved. The V end was cut by 0 bases, the J end by 14 bases, with 16 bases between. Germline CDR1 reads SGHAT; CDR2 reads FQNNGV. There are 14 residues in the CDR3. This chain's CDR3 is CASSLDLVGKRLFF. The CDR3 DNA follows: TGTGCCAGCAGCTTAGATCTGGTGGGGAAGCGGCTGTTTTTT. Looking up the rest from reference TRBV11-2 and TRBJ1-4 gives the full variable domain: EAGVAQSPRYKIIEKRQSVAFWCNPISGHATLYWYQQILGQGPKLLIQFQNNGVVDDSQLPKDRFSAERLKGVDSTLKIQPAKLEDSAVYLCASSLDLVGKRLFFGSGTQLSVL.

V usage is TRBV3-1 (or the pseudogene TRBV3-2) and J usage is TRBJ1-1; D not resolved. CDR1 LGHDT and CDR2 YNNKEL come from the germline V gene (reference sequence). This CDR3 spans 15 amino acids. Trimming pared 4 bases from V and 0 bases from J, leaving 12 bases between. The CDR3, as DNA: TGTGCCAGCAGCCCCAAGATCGGGTTGAACACTGAAGCTTTCTTT. It translates to CASSPKIGLNTEAFF.

This sequence joins TRBV18 and TRBJ1-1; D is possibly TRBD1 (6 bases). The CDR3 is made up of 13 amino acids. Per germline, CDR1 KGHSH and CDR2 LQKENI. V lost 3 bases and J lost 8, with 13 bases in between. The CDR3 DNA reads TGTGCCAGCTCACCTAGGACAGCCTCCGAAGCTTTCTTT. Translation gives CASSPRTASEAFF.

This clone showed up just once. The CDR3 DNA sequence: TGCAGCGTTGAAGGCGTTCTCTCCTACAATGAGCAGTTCTTC. This codes for CSVEGVLSYNEQFF. The rearrangement joins TRBV29-1 to TRBJ2-1; no definite D call. The CDR3 runs 14 residues. With 1 base removed from V and 0 bases from J, the gap between germline ends came to 7 bases. Germline CDR1 is SQVTM and CDR2 is ANQGSEA.

The V and J genes are TRBV28 and TRBJ1-6, with D possibly being TRBD1 (5 bases). Trimming left V 3 bases short and J 5 bases short, with 11 bases between. The length of the CDR3 is 15 residues. Per the germline V gene, CDR1 is MDHEN and CDR2 is SYDVKM. CDR3 sequence (DNA): TGTGCCAGCAGTTTGGGGGGTCGAGATAATTCACCCCTCCACTTT. Its protein product is CASSLGGRDNSPLHF.

The genes are TRBV5-1 and TRBJ2-1; TRBD2 agrees at 9 bases. The CDR3 is 17 amino acids. Germline CDR1 reads SGHRS; CDR2 reads YFSETQ. Trimming removed 4 bases from V and 3 bases from J; junction bases left unmatched: 11. CDR3 sequence (DNA): TGCGCCAGCAGCCCTCGGGTAGCGGGAGCTTTCTACAATGAGCAGTTCTTC. Translated: CASSPRVAGAFYNEQFF.

This chain joins TRBV25-1 and TRBJ1-4; unclear D gene. Deletions cut 5 bases from V and 13 bases from J, with 11 bases between. Germline V gives CDR1 MGHDK, CDR2 SYGVNS. The CDR3 totals 11 residues. The DNA of the CDR3 is TGTGCCAGCAGTCTACGAGTGAGACTGTTTTTT. This gives the protein CASSLRVRLFF. The whole variable domain, filled in from reference TRBV25-1 and TRBJ1-4, reads EADIYQTPRYLVIGTGKKITLECSQTMGHDKMYWYQQDPGMELHLIHYSYGVNSTEKGDLSSESTVSRIRTEHFPLTLESARPSHTSQYLCASSLRVRLFFGSGTQLSVL.

The rearrangement joins TRBV14 to TRBJ2-1; possible D gene TRBD2, 6 bases. This CDR3 comprises 17 residues. Trimming took 2 bases from V and 0 from J, leaving 14 bases between them. Germline CDR1 SGHDN, CDR2 FVKESK. Written as DNA, the CDR3 is TGTGCCAGCAGCCAATACCCCCCCGGGAGCTCCTACAATGAGCAGTTCTTC. As protein: CASSQYPPGSSYNEQFF. Drawing the rest from reference TRBV14 and TRBJ2-1, the complete variable domain is EAGVTQFPSHSVIEKGQTVTLRCDPISGHDNLYWYRRVMGKEIKFLLHFVKESKQDESGMPNNRFLAERTGGTYSTLKVQPAELEDSGVYFCASSQYPPGSSYNEQFFGPGTRLTVL.

The genes are TRBV6-2 or TRBV6-3 and TRBJ1-1; possible D gene TRBD1, 6 bases. V lost 0 bases, J lost 1 base, and 6 bases lay in between. This CDR3 spans 14 amino acids. Germline CDR1 reads MNHEY; CDR2 reads SVGEGT. CDR3 region: CASSYSGANTEAFF. CDR3 sequence (DNA): TGTGCCAGCAGTTACTCGGGGGCGAACACTGAAGCTTTCTTT.

The count of this clone is one. V usage is TRBV6-5 and J usage is TRBJ1-5; a possible D gene is TRBD1 (5 bases). The CDR3 totals 14 residues. Trimming pared 6 bases from V and 7 bases from J, leaving 16 bases between. Germline CDR1 reads MNHEY; CDR2 reads SVGAGI. The CDR3 region is CASSPAGSEQPQHF. The CDR3 bases are TGTGCCAGCAGCCCAGCAGGGTCGGAACAGCCCCAGCATTTT.

The chain uses TRBV3-1 (or the pseudogene TRBV3-2) and TRBJ1-2; 9 bases match TRBD1. After removal of 6 bases from V and 4 bases from J, the junction contained 12 bases not matched to a gene. The germline CDR1 and CDR2 sequences are LGHDT and YNNKEL (reference sequence). The CDR3 runs 16 residues. CDR3 DNA sequence: TGTGCCAGCAGACGCTCGGGGGACAGGGCGATCTATGGCTACACCTTC. It translates to CASRRSGDRAIYGYTF.

This chain joins TRBV6-5 and TRBJ1-3; D uncertain. Germline lookup yields CDR1 MNHEY and CDR2 SVGAGI. The V gene lost 8 bases and the J gene lost 4 bases, with 12 bases spanning the gap. CDR3 length equals 13 residues. The CDR3 nucleotides read TGTGCCAGCCTAGGTCGGCACGGAAACACCATATATTTT. This encodes CASLGRHGNTIYF.

This rearrangement joins TRBV2 to TRBJ2-2, with D possibly TRBD2 on 5 matching bases. Germline CDR1 SNHLY, CDR2 FYNNEI. The V gene lost 8 bases and the J gene lost 5 bases, with 12 bases spanning the gap. The CDR3 sequence is 13 residues long. The CDR3 protein is CASVRGRTGELFF. CDR3 coding DNA: TGTGCCAGCGTCCGGGGAAGAACCGGGGAGCTGTTTTTT.

V usage is TRBV11-2 and J usage is TRBJ1-5; 7 bases map to TRBD1. Unmatched junction bases numbered 5, after V lost 6 bases and J lost 6 bases. The CDR3 covers 13 residues. The germline V gene has CDR1 SGHAT and CDR2 FQNNGV. The CDR3 DNA is TGTGCCAGCAGTCCAGACAGGGCTCAGCCCCAGCATTTT. Protein product: CASSPDRAQPQHF.